The sequence of this TCR beta chain was determined in a study of T cell responses to AZD1222 COVID-19 vaccine. Assay: immunoSEQ multiplex PCR; the TCRdb copy retains only in-frame clones and omits some. The data contain 150,000 to 200,000 clones, 85% to 95% of them singletons. The V end lost 3 bases, the J end lost 0 bases, and 5 bases lay between the germline ends. Germline V lookup: CDR1 KGHSH, CDR2 LQKENI. The length of the CDR3 is 14 residues. The input for sequencing was peripheral blood, taken on day 0 of AZD1222 vaccination. The TCR was taken from an adult in good health. The genes are TRBV18 and TRBJ1-4; D unclear. The CDR3 sequence is CASSPSATNEKLFF. The CDR3 DNA sequence: TGTGCCAGCTCACCGTCAGCAACTAATGAAAAACTGTTTTTT.